The 30 T cell receptor beta chains in this list originate from one sample, sequenced in a study of T cell changes during pregnancy in multiple sclerosis. TCRdb keeps only in-frame clones here, not all; method: immunoSEQ multiplex PCR. The sample has about 46,000 clones; about 91% are singletons. The sample consisted of CD8+ T cells from peripheral blood mononuclear cells, taken after pregnancy. The receptors were sampled from a female donor with multiple sclerosis, enrolled in a pregnancy study.

CDR3 DNA: TGTGCCAGCAGCGCGGACAGGGGGCAATCGTACGAGCAGTACTTC. Encoded protein: CASSADRGQSYEQYF. The chain has TRBV5-4 and TRBJ2-7; 11 bases line up with TRBD1. V lost 4 bases, J lost 4 bases, and 7 bases stayed unmatched. CDR1 and CDR2 (germline): SGHNT, YYREEE (reference sequence). The CDR3 contains 15 residues.

The V and J genes are TRBV6-5 and TRBJ2-1; 8 bases are a match to TRBD2. In germline, CDR1 is MNHEY, CDR2 SVGAGI. Trimming cost V 2 bases and J 9 bases; bases outside gene matches: 6. CDR3 length: 14 residues. CDR3 sequence (DNA): TGTGCCAGCAGTTACGTCGGGGGGGCCCGTGAGCAGTTCTTC. Translated, it gives CASSYVGGAREQFF.

J is TRBJ2-1 and V is TRBV30, with a weak D call TRBD1 (6 bases). V was trimmed by 4 bases and J by 0 bases, leaving 10 bases between them. The CDR3 has 14 residues. CDR1 and CDR2 (germline): GTSNPN, SVGIG (reference sequence). The CDR3 sequence: CAWNTGSSYNEQFF. CDR3 nucleotides: TGTGCCTGGAATACAGGGAGCTCCTACAATGAGCAGTTCTTC.

This chain connects TRBV7-9 to TRBJ2-1; D is undetermined. Per the germline V gene, CDR1 is SEHNR and CDR2 is FQNEAQ (reference sequence). Trimming shortened V by 2 bases and J by 5 bases, and 4 bases separated the two germline ends. The CDR3 covers 12 residues. CDR3 residues: CASSLSDNEQFF. For the CDR3, the DNA is TGTGCCAGCAGCTTATCAGACAATGAGCAGTTCTTC.

This sequence joins TRBV4-3 and TRBJ1-2, with TRBD1 matching 10 bases. This CDR3 contains 15 residues. The trim removed 4 bases at V and 3 bases at J, leaving 5 bases unmatched. In germline, CDR1 is LGHNA, CDR2 YSLEER. This CDR3 reads CASSPTGTGDYGYTF. The CDR3 nucleotides are TGCGCCAGCAGCCCCACCGGGACAGGGGACTATGGCTACACCTTC.

V and J are TRBV7-9 and TRBJ1-1; D is perhaps TRBD1 (6 bases). The CDR3 runs to 14 residues. Looked up from germline, CDR1 is SEHNR and CDR2 is FQNEAQ (reference sequence). The V gene lost 5 bases and the J gene lost 9 bases, with 19 bases spanning the gap. CDR3 region: CASSPPGGGEKAFF. The CDR3 DNA reads TGTGCCAGCAGCCCTCCGGGGGGCGGGGAAAAAGCTTTCTTT. Filled out from reference TRBV7-9 and TRBJ1-1, the complete variable domain reads DTGVSQNPRHKITKRGQNVTFRCDPISEHNRLYWYRQTLGQGPEFLTYFQNEAQLEKSRLLSDRFSAERPKGSFSTLEIQRTEQGDSAMYLCASSPPGGGEKAFFGQGTRLTVV.

The chain carries TRBV7-9 and TRBJ2-7; 12 bases line up with TRBD2. In germline, CDR1 is SEHNR, CDR2 FQNEAQ (reference sequence). J gave up 2 bases and V 5 bases, and 7 bases lay outside the gene matches. The CDR3 consists of 16 residues. The CDR3 region is CASSEYLAGGPYEQYF. CDR3 DNA sequence: TGTGCCAGCAGCGAATATCTAGCGGGGGGGCCCTACGAGCAGTACTTC.

The rearrangement links TRBV19 to TRBJ1-1, with TRBD1 matching over 10 bases. Germline V CDR1 and CDR2: LNHDA, SQIVND (reference sequence). Losses at the gene ends were 7 bases for V and 4 bases for J; bases not matched to a gene: 3. The CDR3 consists of 13 residues. The CDR3 spells CASIDRGLTEAFF. For the CDR3, the DNA is TGTGCCAGTATAGACAGGGGGCTCACTGAAGCTTTCTTT.

The sample holds one count of this clone. The CDR3 nucleotides read TGTGCCAGCAGTTTATCGGCAGGGAACACAGATACGCAGTATTTT. Translation gives CASSLSAGNTDTQYF. The chain has TRBV27 and TRBJ2-3; possibly TRBD1 for D (5 bases). This CDR3 comprises 15 residues. V was pared by 0 bases and J by 2 bases, with 9 bases between. Germline V CDR1 and CDR2: MNHEY, SMNVEV (reference sequence).

CDR3 bases: TGTGCCAGCAGTGAAGATCCGGTGTGGGAGCAGTTCTTC. Translation gives CASSEDPVWEQFF. The chain uses TRBV2 and TRBJ2-1; the D is unclear. Looked up from germline, CDR1 is SNHLY and CDR2 is FYNNEI. CDR3 length equals 13 residues. Trimming left V 1 base short and J 10 bases short, with 11 bases between.

The chain has TRBV9 and TRBJ1-1; D gene uncertain. Germline V CDR1 and CDR2: SGDLS, YYNGEE. The CDR3 extends over 12 amino acids. Trimming cost V 4 bases and J 8 bases, with 12 bases left between them. This CDR3 is CASSRTTGEAFF. The DNA of the CDR3 is TGTGCCAGCAGCCGAACCACGGGGGAAGCTTTCTTT.

Notes on this clone: The junction departs from germline at one end; a sequencing error may be responsible. V usage is TRBV2 and J usage is TRBJ2-3, with 8 bases lining up with TRBD1. There are 15 residues in the CDR3. Germline V gives CDR1 SNHLY, CDR2 FYNNEI. The CDR3 spells CASSEGQGSTDTQYF. The CDR3 nucleotides read TGTGCCAGCAGCGAAGGACAGGGAAGCACAGATACGCAGTATTTT. Using reference TRBV2 and TRBJ2-3 for the parts outside the CDR3, the full variable domain is EPEVTQTPSHQVTQMGQEVILRCVPISNHLYFYWYRQILGQKVEFLVSFYNNEISEKSEIFDDQFSVERPDGSNFTLKIRSTKLEDSAMYFCASSEGQGSTDTQYFGPGTRLTVL.

The chain recombines TRBV2 with TRBJ2-7; 9 positions agree with TRBD2. The CDR3 consists of 18 residues. Germline CDR1 SNHLY, CDR2 FYNNEI. The junction had 16 bases not matched to a gene; V was cut back by 7 bases and J by 0 bases. CDR3: CASIDLRGGTLSSYEQYF. In DNA, the CDR3 is TGTGCCAGCATTGACTTGCGGGGGGGGACCCTAAGCTCCTACGAGCAGTACTTC.

CDR3 amino acids: CASSSQQGGAEAFF. The DNA for the CDR3 is TGTGCCAGCAGCTCACAACAGGGGGGAGCTGAAGCTTTCTTT. V and J are TRBV7-2 and TRBJ1-1; 8 bases fit TRBD1. Germline values: CDR1 SGHTA, CDR2 FQGNSA. The CDR3 consists of 14 residues. V was clipped by 4 bases and J by 6 bases; unmatched bases: 7.

This CDR3 is CASSQGGQGNYGYTF. In DNA, the CDR3 is TGCGCCAGCAGCCAAGGGGGACAGGGGAACTATGGCTACACCTTC. The chain joins TRBV4-3 to TRBJ1-2; the match to TRBD1 covers 10 bases. Germline-derived CDR1 and CDR2 are LGHNA and YSLEER. V lost 1 base, J lost 2 bases, and 1 base stayed unmatched. CDR3 length equals 15 residues.

This clone appeared a single time. The chain uses TRBV29-1 and TRBJ2-1, with D tentatively TRBD2 (6 bases). CDR3 size: 12 residues. V was pared by 6 bases and J by 5 bases, with 11 bases between. Looked up from germline, CDR1 is SQVTM and CDR2 is ANQGSEA. DNA of the CDR3: TGCAGCGTGGGGGACTTCAACAATGAGCAGTTCTTC. It codes for CSVGDFNNEQFF.

J is TRBJ2-3 and V is TRBV23-1; TRBD1 matches 8 bases. TRBV23-1 is classed as an ORF, of uncertain function. The CDR3 consists of 16 residues. V was clipped by 3 bases and J by 4 bases; unmatched bases: 9. The CDR3 bases are TGCGCCAGCAGTCAGACCAGGGGGCGCAGGGCAGATACGCAGTATTTT. Its protein product is CASSQTRGRRADTQYF.

The V call is TRBV4-1, the J call TRBJ2-7, with TRBD1 identical over 9 bases. Unmatched junction bases numbered 11, after V lost 4 bases and J lost 4 bases. The CDR3 runs 16 residues. Germline lookup yields CDR1 MGHRA and CDR2 YSYEKL. CDR3 DNA sequence: TGCGCCAGCAGCCCGCGGGACAGGGAACTTGGGTACGAGCAGTACTTC. The encoded protein is CASSPRDRELGYEQYF.

The J gene is TRBJ1-6, the V gene TRBV5-1; D unclear. The V gene's germline CDR1 is SGHRS and CDR2 YFSETQ. CDR3 length: 14 residues. The V end was cut by 5 bases, the J end by 7 bases, with 13 bases between. CDR3 amino acids: CASSLAQLNSPLHF. DNA of the CDR3: TGCGCCAGCAGTCTAGCACAGTTAAATTCACCCCTCCACTTT.

V is TRBV30 and J is TRBJ2-3; D may be TRBD1 (6 bases). This CDR3 contains 14 residues. Germline V CDR1 and CDR2: GTSNPN, SVGIG (reference sequence). Trimming removed 2 bases at V and 4 bases at J, with 13 bases between. The CDR3 DNA reads as TGTGCCTGGAGTATCCGAGGGGGAGCAGATACGCAGTATTTT. Translating it yields CAWSIRGGADTQYF.

J is TRBJ1-1 and V is TRBV2; D unresolved. The V gene lost 5 bases and the J gene lost 4 bases, with 14 bases spanning the gap. Germline V gene data show CDR1 as SNHLY and CDR2 as FYNNEI. CDR3 size: 14 residues. As DNA, the CDR3 is TGTGCCAGCAGTTCCGCGGGCCCGGTCACTGAAGCTTTCTTT. Its protein is CASSSAGPVTEAFF.

This chain uses TRBV13 with TRBJ2-5; TRBD2 is a possible D gene (5 bases). V lost 5 bases and J lost 7, with 20 bases in between. CDR1 and CDR2 from the germline V gene are PRHDT and FYEKMQ (reference sequence). The CDR3 consists of 15 residues. The CDR3 spells CASSPPGLPDMTQYF. The CDR3 coding sequence is TGTGCCAGCAGCCCCCCTGGACTGCCGGATATGACCCAGTACTTC.

The V and J genes are TRBV14 and TRBJ2-7; tentative D call: TRBD2 (6 bases). Trimming shortened V by 8 bases and J by 3 bases, and 11 bases separated the two germline ends. Germline V gene lookup returns CDR1 SGHDN and CDR2 FVKESK. The CDR3 consists of 12 residues. CDR3: CASGETSYEQYF. As DNA, the CDR3 is TGTGCCAGCGGGGAGACTAGCTACGAGCAGTACTTC.

This CDR3 is CASSQVSGTGNEQYF. In DNA form, the CDR3 reads TGCGCCAGCAGCCAAGTCAGCGGGACAGGGAACGAGCAGTACTTC. This chain uses TRBV4-1 with TRBJ2-7; 9 bases map to TRBD1. CDR1 and CDR2 from the germline V gene are MGHRA and YSYEKL. The length of the CDR3 is 15 residues. V dropped 1 base and J dropped 5; count of bases not matched to a gene: 6.

This chain links TRBV4-3 with TRBJ1-4; 9 nucleotides line up with TRBD1. The V and J ends lost 4 bases and 4 bases, in that order; junction bases with no gene match: 10. Germline V gene lookup returns CDR1 LGHNA and CDR2 YSLEER. The CDR3 runs 17 residues. The CDR3 loop is CASSRDRERLVNEKLFF. Written as DNA, the CDR3 is TGCGCCAGCAGCCGGGACAGGGAGAGGCTCGTTAATGAAAAACTGTTTTTT.

CDR3 in DNA: TGTGCCAGCAGTTGGACAGAAGCTAACTATGGCTACACCTTC. Translated: CASSWTEANYGYTF. The chain uses TRBV6-5 and TRBJ1-2; D might be TRBD1 (6 bases). V lost 4 bases and J 0 bases, leaving 9 bases between the germline ends. Germline CDR1 and CDR2: MNHEY and SVGAGI. CDR3 length: 14 residues.

This clone is a singleton in its sample. The gene calls are TRBV4-3 and TRBJ2-1; tentatively, D is TRBD2 (6 bases). V was shortened by 1 base and J by 0 bases, with 13 bases between the two germline ends. CDR3 length: 17 amino acids. Per germline, CDR1 LGHNA and CDR2 YSLEER. In DNA, the CDR3 is TGCGCCAGCAGCCAAGGGGGACTTTCGAGCTCCTACAATGAGCAGTTCTTC. Protein sequence: CASSQGGLSSSYNEQFF.

This rearrangement joins TRBV2 to TRBJ2-5; 8 bases align to TRBD2. V lost 7 bases to trimming and J lost 4 bases; unmatched junction nucleotides: 5. This CDR3 region has 13 residues. The germline V gene encodes CDR1 SNHLY and CDR2 FYNNEI. The CDR3 here is CASTGGGRETQYF. Written as DNA, the CDR3 is TGTGCCAGCACCGGGGGGGGGCGAGAGACCCAGTACTTC.

The DNA for the CDR3 is TGTGCCAGCACCCCTGGGACAGGGCCCTACGAGCAGTACTTC. It specifies CASTPGTGPYEQYF. The chain is built from TRBV27 and TRBJ2-7; TRBD1 matches 9 bases. Per germline, CDR1 MNHEY and CDR2 SMNVEV (reference sequence). This CDR3 is built from 14 residues. The trim removed 7 bases at V and 2 bases at J, leaving 6 bases unmatched.

This CDR3 reads CASSSVYGYTF. CDR3 DNA sequence: TGTGCCAGCAGCTCCGTCTATGGCTACACCTTC. The chain uses TRBV9 and TRBJ1-2; D unclear. Between the trimmed V and J ends, which lost 4 bases and 4 bases, there was a span of 5 bases. Germline CDR1 reads SGDLS; CDR2 reads YYNGEE. This CDR3 is built from 11 residues.